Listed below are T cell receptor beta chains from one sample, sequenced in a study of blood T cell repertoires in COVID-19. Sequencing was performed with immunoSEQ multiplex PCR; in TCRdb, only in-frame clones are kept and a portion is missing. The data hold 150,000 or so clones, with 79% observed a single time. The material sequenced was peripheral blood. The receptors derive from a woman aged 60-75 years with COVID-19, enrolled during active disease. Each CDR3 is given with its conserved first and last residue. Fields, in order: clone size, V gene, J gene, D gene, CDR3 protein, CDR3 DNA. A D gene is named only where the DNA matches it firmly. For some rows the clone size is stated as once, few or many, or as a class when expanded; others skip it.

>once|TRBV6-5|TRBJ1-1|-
CASSPFGRGTEAFF
TGTGCCAGCAGTCCTTTCGGTCGAGGAACTGAAGCTTTCTTT
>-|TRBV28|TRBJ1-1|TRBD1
CASKVRQGNTEAFF
TGTGCCAGCAAAGTCCGACAGGGGAACACTGAAGCTTTCTTT
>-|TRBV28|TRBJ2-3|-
CASSEIRGLNTQYF
TGTGCCAGCAGTGAGATCCGGGGACTGAATACGCAGTATTTT
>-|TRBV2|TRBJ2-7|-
CASNLAGREQYF
TGTGCCAGCAACCTAGCAGGAAGGGAGCAGTACTTC
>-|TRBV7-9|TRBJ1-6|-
CASSQGIRNSPLHF
TGTGCCAGCAGCCAGGGGATTCGAAATTCACCCCTCCACTTT
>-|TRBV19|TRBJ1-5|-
CAPPILRPQHF
TGTGCCCCCCCTATCTTACGGCCCCAGCATTTT
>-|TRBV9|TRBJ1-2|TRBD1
CASSGDRISNYGYTF
TGTGCCAGCAGCGGGGACAGGATTTCTAACTATGGCTACACCTTC
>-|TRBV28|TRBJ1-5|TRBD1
CASSLVGGRIPQHF
TGTGCCAGCAGTTTAGTAGGGGGCCGCATCCCCCAGCATTTT
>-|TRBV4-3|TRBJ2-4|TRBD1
CASSQDSVRGRDIQYF
TGCGCCAGCAGCCAAGATTCGGTCAGGGGGAGAGACATTCAGTACTTC
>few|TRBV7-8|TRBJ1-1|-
CASSHIIIGELLAAFF
TGTGCCAGCAGCCACATCATAATCGGGGAGCTACTGGCAGCTTTCTTT
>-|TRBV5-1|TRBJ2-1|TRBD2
CASSLETSGYNEQFF
TGCGCCAGCAGCTTGGAGACTAGCGGATACAATGAGCAGTTCTTC
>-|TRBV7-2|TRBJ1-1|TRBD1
CASSLAGTGVTEAFF
TGTGCCAGCAGCTTAGCAGGGACAGGGGTGACTGAAGCTTTCTTT
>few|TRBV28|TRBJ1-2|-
CASSSSGYTF
TGTGCCAGCAGTTCCTCCGGCTACACCTTC
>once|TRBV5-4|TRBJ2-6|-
CASSLWGRAGANVLTF
TGTGCCAGCAGCTTATGGGGCAGGGCTGGGGCCAACGTCCTGACTTTC
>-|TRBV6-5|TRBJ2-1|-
CASNSRENNEQFF
TGTGCCAGCAATAGTCGGGAGAACAATGAGCAGTTCTTC
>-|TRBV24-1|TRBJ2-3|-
CATAGASTDTQYF
TGTGCCACCGCGGGGGCTAGCACAGATACGCAGTATTTT
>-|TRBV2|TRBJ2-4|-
CASRVGVSYIQYF
TGTGCCAGCAGGGTAGGGGTGAGCTACATTCAGTACTTC